Here is one TCR beta chain with its context. What it binds is unknown. The CDR3 contains 15 residues. CDR1 GTSNPN and CDR2 SVGIG come from the germline V gene (reference sequence). Germline trimming cut 4 bases from V and 5 bases from J; bases unmatched to any gene: 11. The method was immunoSEQ multiplex PCR; TCRdb's version includes in-frame clones alone and lacks a portion of them. The repertoire has roughly 50,000 clones, 80% to 90% of them found once; the top ten carry 1.2%. The sample belongs to a study of OX40 agonist ivuxolimab in advanced cancers. Study-wide context: Each dose-escalation patient presented with hepatocellular carcinoma, melanoma, renal cell or head and neck cancer.

Study findings and constraints: More expanded clones were seen, on average, in CD8+ T cells than in CD4+.

This TCR derives from an adult with an advanced solid tumor such as melanoma, head and neck, liver or kidney cancer. The sample in question was CD4+ or CD8+ T cells sorted from blood, obtained in a trial of the OX40 agonist ivuxolimab. The V gene is TRBV30, the J gene TRBJ2-7, with 10 bases fitting TRBD1. CDR3 loop: CAWTRAGTGDHEQYF. The CDR3 DNA follows: TGTGCCTGGACCAGAGCAGGGACAGGGGACCACGAGCAGTACTTC.